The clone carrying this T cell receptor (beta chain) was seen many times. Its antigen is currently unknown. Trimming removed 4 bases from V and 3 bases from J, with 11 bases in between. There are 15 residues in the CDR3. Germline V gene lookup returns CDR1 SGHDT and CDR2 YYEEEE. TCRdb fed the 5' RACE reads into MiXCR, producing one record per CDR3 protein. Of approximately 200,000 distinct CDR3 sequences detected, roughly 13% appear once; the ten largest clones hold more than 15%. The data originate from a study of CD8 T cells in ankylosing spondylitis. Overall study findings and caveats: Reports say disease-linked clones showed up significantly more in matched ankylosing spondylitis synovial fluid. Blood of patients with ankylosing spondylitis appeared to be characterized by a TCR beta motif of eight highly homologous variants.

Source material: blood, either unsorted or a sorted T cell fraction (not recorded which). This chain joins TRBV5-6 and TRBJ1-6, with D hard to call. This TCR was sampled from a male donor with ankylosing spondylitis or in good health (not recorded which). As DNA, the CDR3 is TGTGCCAGCAGCCAGGAGTTGGGCTATAATTCACCCCTCCACTTT. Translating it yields CASSQELGYNSPLHF.